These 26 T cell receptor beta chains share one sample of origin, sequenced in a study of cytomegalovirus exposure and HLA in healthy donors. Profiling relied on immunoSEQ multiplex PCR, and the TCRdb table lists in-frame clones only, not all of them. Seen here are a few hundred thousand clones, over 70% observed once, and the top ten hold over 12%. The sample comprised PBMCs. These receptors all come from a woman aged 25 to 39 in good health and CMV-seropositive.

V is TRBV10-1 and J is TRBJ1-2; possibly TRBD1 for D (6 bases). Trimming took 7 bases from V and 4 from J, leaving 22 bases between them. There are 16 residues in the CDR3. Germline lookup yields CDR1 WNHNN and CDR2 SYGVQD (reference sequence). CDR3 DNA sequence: TGCGCCAGCACCCTACCTCCACAGGGCCAGGCCTATGGCTACACCTTC. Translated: CASTLPPQGQAYGYTF.

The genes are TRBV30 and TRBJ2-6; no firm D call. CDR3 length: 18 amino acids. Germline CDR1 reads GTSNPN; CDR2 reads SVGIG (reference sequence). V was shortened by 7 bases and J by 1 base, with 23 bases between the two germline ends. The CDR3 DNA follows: TGTGCCTCCACCTTGACGGATTCGCCTGGGTCTGGGGCCAACGTCCTGACTTTC. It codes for CASTLTDSPGSGANVLTF.

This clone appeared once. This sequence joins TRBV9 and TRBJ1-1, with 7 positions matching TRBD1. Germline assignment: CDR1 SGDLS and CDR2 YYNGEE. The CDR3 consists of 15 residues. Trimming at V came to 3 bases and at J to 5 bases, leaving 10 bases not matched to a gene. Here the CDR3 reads CASSADNRGSTEAFF. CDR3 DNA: TGTGCCAGCAGCGCCGACAACAGGGGATCGACTGAAGCTTTCTTT.

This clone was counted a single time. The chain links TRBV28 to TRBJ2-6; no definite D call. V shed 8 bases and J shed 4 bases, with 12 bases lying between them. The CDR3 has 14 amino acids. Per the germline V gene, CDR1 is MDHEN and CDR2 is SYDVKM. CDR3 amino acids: CASGNPLGANVLTF. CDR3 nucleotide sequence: TGTGCCAGCGGGAATCCCCTCGGGGCCAACGTCCTGACTTTC.

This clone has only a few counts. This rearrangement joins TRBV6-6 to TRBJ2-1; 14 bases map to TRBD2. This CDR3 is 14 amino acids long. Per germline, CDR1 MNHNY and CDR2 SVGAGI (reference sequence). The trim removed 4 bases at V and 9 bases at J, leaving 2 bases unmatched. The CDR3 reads CASSLGLAGVEQFF. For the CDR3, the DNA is TGTGCCAGCAGTTTGGGACTAGCGGGAGTTGAGCAGTTCTTC.

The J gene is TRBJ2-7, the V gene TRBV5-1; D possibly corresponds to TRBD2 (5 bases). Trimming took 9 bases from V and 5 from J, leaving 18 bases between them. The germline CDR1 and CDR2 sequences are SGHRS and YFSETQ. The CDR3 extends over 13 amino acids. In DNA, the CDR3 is TGCGCCACCCGGGGAAGCAGCCTGGACGAGCAGTACTTC. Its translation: CATRGSSLDEQYF. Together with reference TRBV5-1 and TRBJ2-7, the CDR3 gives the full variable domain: KAGVTQTPRYLIKTRGQQVTLSCSPISGHRSVSWYQQTPGQGLQFLFEYFSETQRNKGNFPGRFSGRQFSNSRSEMNVSTLELGDSALYLCATRGSSLDEQYFGPGTRLTVT.

DNA of the CDR3: TGTGCCTGGAGTGGACTAGCGGGAGAGGAGACCCAGTACTTC. It specifies CAWSGLAGEETQYF. This chain connects TRBV30 to TRBJ2-5; 12 nucleotides match TRBD2. This CDR3 is 14 amino acids long. After removal of 1 base from V and 5 bases from J, the junction contained 2 bases not matched to a gene. The germline CDR1 and CDR2 sequences are GTSNPN and SVGIG (reference sequence).

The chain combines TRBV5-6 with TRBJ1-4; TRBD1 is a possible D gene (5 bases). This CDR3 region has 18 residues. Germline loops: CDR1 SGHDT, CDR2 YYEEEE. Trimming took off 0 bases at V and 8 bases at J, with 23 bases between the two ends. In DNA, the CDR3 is TGTGCCAGCAGCTTGGCCGGGGTTAGGAGGGGCATCGGAGAAAAACTGTTTTTT. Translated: CASSLAGVRRGIGEKLFF.

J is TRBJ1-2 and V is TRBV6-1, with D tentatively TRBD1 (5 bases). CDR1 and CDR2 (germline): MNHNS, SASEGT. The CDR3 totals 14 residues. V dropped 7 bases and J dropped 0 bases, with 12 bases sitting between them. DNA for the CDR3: TGTGCCAGCAAAACCGGGACGGCTAACTATGGCTACACCTTC. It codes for CASKTGTANYGYTF.

As DNA, the CDR3 is TGTGCCAGCAGTGGGGGACAGGAGACAGAGACCCAGTACTTC. It codes for CASSGGQETETQYF. This rearrangement joins TRBV6-1 to TRBJ2-5; 8 nucleotides line up with TRBD1. Germline CDR1 and CDR2: MNHNS and SASEGT. The CDR3 length is 14 residues. The trim removed 4 bases at V and 4 bases at J, leaving 5 bases unmatched.

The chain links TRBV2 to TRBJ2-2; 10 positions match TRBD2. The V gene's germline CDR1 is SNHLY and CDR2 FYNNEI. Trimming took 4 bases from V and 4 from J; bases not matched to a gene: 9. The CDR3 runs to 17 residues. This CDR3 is CASSGISGRPITGELFF. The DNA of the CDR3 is TGTGCCAGCAGTGGGATTAGCGGGAGGCCGATCACCGGGGAGCTGTTTTTT.

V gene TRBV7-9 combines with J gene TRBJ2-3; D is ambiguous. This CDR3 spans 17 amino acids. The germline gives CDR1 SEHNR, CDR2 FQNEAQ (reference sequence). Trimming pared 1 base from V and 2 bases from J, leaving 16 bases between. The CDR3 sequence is CASSLERVPHPTDTQYF. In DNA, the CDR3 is TGTGCCAGCAGCTTAGAAAGGGTCCCCCACCCCACAGATACGCAGTATTTT.

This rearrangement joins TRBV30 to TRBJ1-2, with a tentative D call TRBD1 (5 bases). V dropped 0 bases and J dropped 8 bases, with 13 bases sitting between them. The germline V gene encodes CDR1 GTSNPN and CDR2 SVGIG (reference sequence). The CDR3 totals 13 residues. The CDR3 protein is CAWSVARESGYTF. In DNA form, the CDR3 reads TGTGCCTGGAGTGTAGCCAGGGAAAGCGGCTACACCTTC.

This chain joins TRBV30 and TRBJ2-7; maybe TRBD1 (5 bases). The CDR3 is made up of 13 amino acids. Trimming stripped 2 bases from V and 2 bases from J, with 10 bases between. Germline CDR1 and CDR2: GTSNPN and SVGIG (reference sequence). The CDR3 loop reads CAWSKDTTYEQYF. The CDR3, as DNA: TGTGCCTGGAGTAAGGACACTACCTACGAGCAGTACTTC.

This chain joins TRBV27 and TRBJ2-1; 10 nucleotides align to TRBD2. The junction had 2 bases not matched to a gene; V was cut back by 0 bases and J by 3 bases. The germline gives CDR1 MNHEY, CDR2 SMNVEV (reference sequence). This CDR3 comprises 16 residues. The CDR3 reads CASSLSSSGSYNEQFF. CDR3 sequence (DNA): TGTGCCAGCAGTTTATCATCTAGCGGGAGCTACAATGAGCAGTTCTTC.

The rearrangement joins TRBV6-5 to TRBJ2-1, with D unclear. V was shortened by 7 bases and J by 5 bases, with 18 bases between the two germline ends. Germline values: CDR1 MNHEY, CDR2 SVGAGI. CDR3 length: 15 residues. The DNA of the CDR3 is TGTGCCAGCAATGTAAACAATCAAGAAAACAATGAGCAGTTCTTC. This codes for CASNVNNQENNEQFF.

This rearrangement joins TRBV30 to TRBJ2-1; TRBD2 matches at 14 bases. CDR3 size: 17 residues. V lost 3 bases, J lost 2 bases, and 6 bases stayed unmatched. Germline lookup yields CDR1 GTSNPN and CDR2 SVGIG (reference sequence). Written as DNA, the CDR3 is TGTGCCTGGAGCCACGGACTAGCGGGAGGAGCCTACAATGAGCAGTTCTTC. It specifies CAWSHGLAGGAYNEQFF.

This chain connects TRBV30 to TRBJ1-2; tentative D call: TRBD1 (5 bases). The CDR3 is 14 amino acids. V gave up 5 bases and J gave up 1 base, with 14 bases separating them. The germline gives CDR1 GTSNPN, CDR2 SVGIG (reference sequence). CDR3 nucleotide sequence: TGTGCCTGGCAATCGGGGGGATTTAACTATGGCTACACCTTC. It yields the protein CAWQSGGFNYGYTF.

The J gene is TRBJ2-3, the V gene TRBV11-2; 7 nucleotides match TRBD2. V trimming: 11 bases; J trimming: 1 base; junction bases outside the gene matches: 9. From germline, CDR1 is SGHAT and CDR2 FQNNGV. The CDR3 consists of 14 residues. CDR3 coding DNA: TGTGCCTCTCGAGGGCTAGCGGGCACAGATACGCAGTATTTT. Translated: CASRGLAGTDTQYF.

CDR3 sequence reads: CAWTPSEAGELFF. The CDR3 nucleotides are TGTGCCTGGACTCCCAGTGAGGCCGGGGAGCTGTTTTTT. The chain recombines TRBV30 with TRBJ2-2; no reliable D call. The germline gives CDR1 GTSNPN, CDR2 SVGIG (reference sequence). This CDR3 is built from 13 residues. Trimming cost V 4 bases and J 6 bases, with 12 bases left between them.

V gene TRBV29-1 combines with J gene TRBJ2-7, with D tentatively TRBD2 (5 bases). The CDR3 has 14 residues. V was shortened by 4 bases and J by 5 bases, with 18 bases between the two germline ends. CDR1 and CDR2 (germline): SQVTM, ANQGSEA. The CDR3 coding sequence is TGCAGCGTTGGAGGTGGAGGACTTCGCCACGAGCAGTACTTC. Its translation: CSVGGGGLRHEQYF.

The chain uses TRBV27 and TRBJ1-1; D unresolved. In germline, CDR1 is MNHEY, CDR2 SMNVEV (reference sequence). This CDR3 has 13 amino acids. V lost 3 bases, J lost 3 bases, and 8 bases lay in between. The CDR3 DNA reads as TGTGCCAGCAGTTTTTCTGTGGACACTGAAGCTTTCTTT. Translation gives CASSFSVDTEAFF.

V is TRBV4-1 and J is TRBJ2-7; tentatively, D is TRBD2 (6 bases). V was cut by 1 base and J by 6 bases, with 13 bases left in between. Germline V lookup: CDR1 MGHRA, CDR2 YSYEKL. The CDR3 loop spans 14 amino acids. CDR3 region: CASSQVDYASEQYF. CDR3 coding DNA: TGCGCCAGCAGCCAAGTGGACTACGCCTCCGAGCAGTACTTC.

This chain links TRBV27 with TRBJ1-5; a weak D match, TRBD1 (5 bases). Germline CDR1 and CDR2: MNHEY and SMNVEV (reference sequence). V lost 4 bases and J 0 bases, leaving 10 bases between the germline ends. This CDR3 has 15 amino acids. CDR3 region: CASSSDTYSNQPQHF. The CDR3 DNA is TGTGCCAGCAGTTCGGACACGTATAGCAATCAGCCCCAGCATTTT.

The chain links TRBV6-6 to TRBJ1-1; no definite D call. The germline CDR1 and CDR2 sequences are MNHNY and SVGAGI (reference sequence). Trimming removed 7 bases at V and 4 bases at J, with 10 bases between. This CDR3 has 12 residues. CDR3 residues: CASTRWSTEAFF. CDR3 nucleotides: TGTGCCAGCACCCGGTGGAGCACTGAAGCTTTCTTT.

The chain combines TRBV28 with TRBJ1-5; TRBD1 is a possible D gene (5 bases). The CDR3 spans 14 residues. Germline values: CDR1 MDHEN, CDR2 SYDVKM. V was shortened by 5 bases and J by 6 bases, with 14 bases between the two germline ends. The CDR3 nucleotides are TGTGCCAGCAGTCAGGACAAACGGGTTCAGCCCCAGCATTTT. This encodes CASSQDKRVQPQHF.